These 27 T cell receptor beta chains were all obtained from the same sample, sequenced in a study of T cell changes during pregnancy in multiple sclerosis. Measured with immunoSEQ multiplex PCR; TCRdb has only the in-frame clones, and not every one. The table includes 45,000 to 70,000 clones, approximately 92% detected once. The sample consisted of CD4+ T cells from peripheral blood mononuclear cells, taken after pregnancy. These receptors were collected from a female donor in good health, enrolled as a control in a pregnancy study.

The chain couples TRBV5-1 to TRBJ1-1; D is ambiguous. The CDR3 is 17 residues long. Trimming removed 1 base from V and 4 bases from J, with 20 bases in between. The germline V gene encodes CDR1 SGHRS and CDR2 YFSETQ. The CDR3 sequence: CASSLSPLQDGRTEAFF. The CDR3 DNA sequence: TGCGCCAGCAGCTTGAGCCCCCTCCAGGATGGGCGCACTGAAGCTTTCTTT.

V gene TRBV7-9 combines with J gene TRBJ1-2; D may be TRBD1 (5 bases). The CDR3 length is 13 residues. Germline CDR1 and CDR2: SEHNR and FQNEAQ (reference sequence). Trimming removed 0 bases at V and 7 bases at J, with 9 bases between. CDR3 in DNA: TGTGCCAGCAGCTTAGCCGGGGGGTCTGGCTACACCTTC. Translating gives CASSLAGGSGYTF.

This rearrangement joins TRBV7-9 to TRBJ1-3; possibly TRBD1 for D (5 bases). The CDR3 sequence is 16 residues long. Germline values: CDR1 SEHNR, CDR2 FQNEAQ (reference sequence). Trimming shortened V by 3 bases and J by 0 bases, and 12 bases separated the two germline ends. The CDR3 DNA reads TGTGCCAGCAGCTTTAGGATCAGGGCCTCTGGAAACACCATATATTTT. Translation gives CASSFRIRASGNTIYF.

V usage is TRBV5-5 and J usage is TRBJ2-2, with 7 positions matching TRBD1. The junction had 5 bases not matched to a gene; V was cut back by 5 bases and J by 4 bases. This CDR3 has 14 amino acids. In germline, CDR1 is SGHKS, CDR2 YYEKEE (reference sequence). CDR3 DNA: TGTGCCAGCAGAACAGGGGTGGCCACCGGGGAGCTGTTTTTT. It codes for CASRTGVATGELFF.

This rearrangement joins TRBV7-3 to TRBJ1-6; D is perhaps TRBD1 (5 bases). The V end lost 5 bases, the J end lost 0 bases, and 8 bases lay between the germline ends. This CDR3 has 15 amino acids. Germline loops: CDR1 SGHTA, CDR2 FQGTGA. The CDR3 spells CASSIDSSYNSPLHF. Written as DNA, the CDR3 is TGTGCCAGCAGCATAGACAGCTCCTATAATTCACCCCTCCACTTT. Full variable domain (outside the CDR3, taken from reference TRBV7-3 and TRBJ1-6): GAGVSQTPSNKVTEKGKYVELRCDPISGHTALYWYRQSLGQGPEFLIYFQGTGAADDSGLPNDRFFAVRPEGSVSTLKIQRTERGDSAVYLCASSIDSSYNSPLHFGNGTRLTVT.

The chain combines TRBV2 with TRBJ2-5; D gene uncertain. The germline V gene has CDR1 SNHLY and CDR2 FYNNEI. V was clipped by 5 bases and J by 2 bases, with 3 bases between them. The CDR3 is made up of 11 amino acids. CDR3 nucleotides: TGTGCCAGCAGTTATCAAGAGACCCAGTACTTC. Its translation: CASSYQETQYF.

This chain links TRBV15 with TRBJ1-2; 7 bases map to TRBD1. This CDR3 comprises 15 residues. V lost 5 bases, J lost 6 bases, and 12 bases stayed unmatched. Germline lookup yields CDR1 LNHNV and CDR2 YYDKDF (reference sequence). The CDR3 reads CATSETGTAVNGYTF. CDR3 nucleotide sequence: TGTGCCACCAGCGAAACCGGGACAGCAGTTAATGGCTACACCTTC.

The V and J genes are TRBV14 and TRBJ2-4; D ambiguous. This CDR3 contains 15 residues. Trimming removed 0 bases from V and 0 bases from J, with 6 bases in between. Germline V gene data show CDR1 as SGHDN and CDR2 as FVKESK. The CDR3 region has the DNA TGTGCCAGCAGCCAAGATCGGGTAGCCAAAAACATTCAGTACTTC. It codes for CASSQDRVAKNIQYF.

In this sample, this clone turned up once. The chain uses TRBV7-2 and TRBJ1-1, with TRBD1 identical over 7 bases. J was trimmed by 11 bases and V by 2 bases; bases with no gene match: 14. CDR3 size: 15 residues. In germline, CDR1 is SGHTA, CDR2 FQGNSA. This CDR3 is CASSLRGQIDFKAFF. CDR3 sequence (DNA): TGTGCCAGCAGCTTAAGGGGACAGATAGATTTTAAGGCTTTCTTT. The variable domain in full, with the rest retrieved from reference TRBV7-2 and TRBJ1-1, is GAGVSQSPSNKVTEKGKDVELRCDPISGHTALYWYRQSLGQGLEFLIYFQGNSAPDKSGLPSDRFSAERTGGSVSTLTIQRTQQEDSAVYLCASSLRGQIDFKAFFGQGTRLTVV.

This chain links TRBV4-2 with TRBJ2-3; TRBD2 agrees at 10 bases. Trimming cost V 3 bases and J 4 bases; bases outside gene matches: 4. Germline-derived CDR1 and CDR2 are LGHNA and YNFKEQ. This CDR3 is 15 amino acids long. This CDR3 is CASSQRTSGADTQYF. DNA of the CDR3: TGTGCCAGCAGCCAGAGGACTAGCGGCGCAGATACGCAGTATTTT.

The genes are TRBV5-1 and TRBJ1-1; D unresolved. This CDR3 is 14 amino acids long. The ends were cut back, 1 base at V and 1 base at J, with 8 bases in the middle. Germline V gives CDR1 SGHRS, CDR2 YFSETQ. In nucleotides, the CDR3 is TGCGCCAGCAGCTTGTCTACAGCGAACACTGAAGCTTTCTTT. Translation gives CASSLSTANTEAFF.

This chain links TRBV27 with TRBJ1-5; TRBD1 is a possible D gene (5 bases). V was cut by 7 bases and J by 6 bases, with 13 bases left in between. The CDR3 loop spans 13 amino acids. The germline CDR1 and CDR2 sequences are MNHEY and SMNVEV (reference sequence). The CDR3 loop reads CASTQVWGQPQHF. The CDR3 DNA is TGTGCCAGCACACAGGTGTGGGGTCAGCCCCAGCATTTT.

The chain uses TRBV7-8 and TRBJ2-7, with a weak D call TRBD2 (8 bases). The length of the CDR3 is 15 residues. The germline V gene encodes CDR1 SGHVS and CDR2 FQNEAQ. The V end lost 4 bases, the J end lost 3 bases, and 16 bases lay between the germline ends. CDR3 loop: CASSSGRGRSYEQYF. The DNA of the CDR3 is TGTGCCAGCAGCTCCGGGAGGGGGCGCAGCTACGAGCAGTACTTC.

This clone is categorized as medium-sized. The V and J genes are TRBV7-3 and TRBJ1-5; no reliable D call. The V gene's germline CDR1 is SGHTA and CDR2 FQGTGA. V was clipped by 5 bases and J by 9 bases, with 14 bases between them. The CDR3 runs 13 residues. The CDR3 loop reads CASSRDIQSPQHF. The CDR3 DNA is TGTGCCAGCAGCCGGGATATCCAATCGCCCCAGCATTTT.

The chain employs TRBV7-9 and TRBJ2-3, with D perhaps TRBD1 (6 bases). V lost 6 bases and J 6 bases, leaving 19 bases between the germline ends. CDR1 is SEHNR and CDR2 is FQNEAQ in the germline V gene (reference sequence). The CDR3 runs 15 residues. The CDR3 bases are TGTGCCAGCAGACCTACAGGGAACTTGAGGGATACGCAGTATTTT. Translated: CASRPTGNLRDTQYF. The full variable domain, rest sourced from reference TRBV7-9 and TRBJ2-3, is DTGVSQNPRHKITKRGQNVTFRCDPISEHNRLYWYRQTLGQGPEFLTYFQNEAQLEKSRLLSDRFSAERPKGSFSTLEIQRTEQGDSAMYLCASRPTGNLRDTQYFGPGTRLTVL.

This chain links TRBV2 with TRBJ1-5; D not resolved. Trimming stripped 6 bases from V and 5 bases from J, with 14 bases between. The CDR3 runs 14 residues. Germline-derived CDR1 and CDR2 are SNHLY and FYNNEI. The CDR3 nucleotides are TGTGCCAGCAGGCCAGTCTCCCCTTATCAGCCCCAGCATTTT. Amino acid sequence: CASRPVSPYQPQHF. The variable domain in full, completed from reference TRBV2 and TRBJ1-5, reads EPEVTQTPSHQVTQMGQEVILRCVPISNHLYFYWYRQILGQKVEFLVSFYNNEISEKSEIFDDQFSVERPDGSNFTLKIRSTKLEDSAMYFCASRPVSPYQPQHFGDGTRLSIL.

The V gene is TRBV2, the J gene TRBJ1-2; the D is unclear. Trimming removed 10 bases at V and 7 bases at J, with 19 bases between. This CDR3 is built from 13 residues. Germline V gives CDR1 SNHLY, CDR2 FYNNEI. CDR3: CANSPDMSSGYTF. The CDR3, as DNA: TGTGCCAACTCACCCGACATGAGTTCTGGCTACACCTTC. Filled out from reference TRBV2 and TRBJ1-2, the complete variable domain reads EPEVTQTPSHQVTQMGQEVILRCVPISNHLYFYWYRQILGQKVEFLVSFYNNEISEKSEIFDDQFSVERPDGSNFTLKIRSTKLEDSAMYFCANSPDMSSGYTFGSGTRLTVV.

CDR3: CASRPLGTGVNIQYF. The CDR3 DNA sequence: TGTGCCAGCAGACCCTTAGGGACAGGGGTCAACATTCAGTACTTC. The V gene is TRBV27, the J gene TRBJ2-4; 10 bases fit TRBD1. The V gene end was trimmed by 6 bases and the J gene end by 7 bases; junction bases not matched to a gene: 9. Germline V lookup: CDR1 MNHEY, CDR2 SMNVEV (reference sequence). The CDR3 is 15 amino acids.

As DNA, the CDR3 is TGTGCCAGCTCGGTTGGACAACTAAAGAACACCGGGGAGCTGTTTTTT. Translating gives CASSVGQLKNTGELFF. The chain links TRBV9 to TRBJ2-2; weak D call: TRBD1 (5 bases). The germline gives CDR1 SGDLS, CDR2 YYNGEE. This CDR3 contains 16 residues. V gave up 7 bases and J gave up 1 base, with 17 bases separating them.

V is TRBV28 and J is TRBJ2-3; possible D gene TRBD1, 6 bases. CDR3 size: 14 residues. Germline CDR1 reads MDHEN; CDR2 reads SYDVKM. Trimming stripped 2 bases from V and 5 bases from J, with 11 bases between. The CDR3 spells CASSLRDTKDTQYF. Written as DNA, the CDR3 is TGTGCCAGCAGTTTACGGGACACCAAAGATACGCAGTATTTT.

The chain links TRBV18 to TRBJ1-5; D is uncertain. Trimming took 2 bases from V and 9 from J, leaving 8 bases between them. CDR3 length: 12 residues. Germline CDR1 and CDR2: KGHSH and LQKENI. As DNA, the CDR3 is TGTGCCAGCTCACCAGATAGCGTGCCCCAGCATTTT. Translating gives CASSPDSVPQHF.

DNA of the CDR3: TGCGCCAGCAGGGGTGGGACAGGGGGGCGAGACGATGAGCAGTTCTTC. Amino acids: CASRGGTGGRDDEQFF. The chain couples TRBV4-1 to TRBJ2-1; 11 nucleotides line up with TRBD1. V shed 6 bases, J shed 8 bases, and the junction held 12 bases outside the gene matches. The CDR3 covers 16 residues. Germline CDR1 reads MGHRA; CDR2 reads YSYEKL.

The rearrangement joins TRBV7-3 to TRBJ1-1; 7 positions agree with TRBD1. This CDR3 contains 17 residues. The J segment lost 1 base and the V segment lost 1 base, leaving 9 bases of the junction unmatched. Germline V lookup: CDR1 SGHTA, CDR2 FQGTGA. Here the CDR3 reads CASSLRERGTANTEAFF. In DNA, the CDR3 is TGTGCCAGCAGCTTAAGGGAAAGAGGGACAGCGAACACTGAAGCTTTCTTT.

The V and J genes are TRBV7-2 and TRBJ1-2; a weak D match, TRBD1 (5 bases). This CDR3 has 12 amino acids. Per the germline V gene, CDR1 is SGHTA and CDR2 is FQGNSA. Trimming took off 5 bases at V and 3 bases at J, with 7 bases between the two ends. This chain's CDR3 is CASSLTDYGYTF. The CDR3, as DNA: TGTGCCAGCAGCCTGACAGACTATGGCTACACCTTC.

This chain connects TRBV2 to TRBJ1-2; D is possibly TRBD1 (6 bases). Looked up from germline, CDR1 is SNHLY and CDR2 is FYNNEI. This CDR3 is built from 14 residues. V lost 6 bases to trimming and J lost 4 bases, with 15 bases between them. The CDR3 nucleotides are TGTGCCAGCAGGCGCTCTCAGGACAGCTATGGCTACACCTTC. Amino acids: CASRRSQDSYGYTF.

The chain's CDR3 is CASIGDRVGGYTF. CDR3 nucleotides: TGTGCCAGCATTGGCGACAGGGTTGGTGGCTACACCTTC. The V call is TRBV2, the J call TRBJ1-2; 7 positions match TRBD1. Per the germline V gene, CDR1 is SNHLY and CDR2 is FYNNEI. The CDR3 loop spans 13 amino acids. Germline trimming cut 7 bases from V and 7 bases from J; bases unmatched to any gene: 9.

V gene TRBV18 combines with J gene TRBJ1-2; D is ambiguous. CDR1 and CDR2 (germline): KGHSH, LQKENI. The CDR3 length is 14 residues. V dropped 3 bases and J dropped 7 bases, with 15 bases sitting between them. CDR3 sequence reads: CASSPSARLGGYTF. DNA of the CDR3: TGTGCCAGCTCACCGTCCGCGAGGTTGGGTGGCTACACCTTC.